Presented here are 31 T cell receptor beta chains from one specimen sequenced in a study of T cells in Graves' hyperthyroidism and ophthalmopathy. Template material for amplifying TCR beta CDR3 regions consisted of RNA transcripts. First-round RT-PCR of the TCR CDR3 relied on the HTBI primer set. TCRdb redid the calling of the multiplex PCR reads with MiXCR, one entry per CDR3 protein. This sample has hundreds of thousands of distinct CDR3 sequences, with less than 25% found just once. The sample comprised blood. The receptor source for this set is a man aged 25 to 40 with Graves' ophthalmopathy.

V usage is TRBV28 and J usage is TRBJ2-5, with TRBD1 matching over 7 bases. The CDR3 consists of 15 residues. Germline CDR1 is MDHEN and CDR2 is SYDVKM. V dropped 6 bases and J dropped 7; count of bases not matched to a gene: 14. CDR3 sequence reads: CASSRIQGTEGTQYF. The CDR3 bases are TGTGCCAGCAGCCGAATACAGGGGACAGAAGGGACCCAGTACTTC. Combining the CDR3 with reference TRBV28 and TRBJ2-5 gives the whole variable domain DVKVTQSSRYLVKRTGEKVFLECVQDMDHENMFWYRQDPGLGLRLIYFSYDVKMKEKGDIPEGYSVSREKKERFSLILESASTNQTSMYLCASSRIQGTEGTQYFGPGTRLLVL.

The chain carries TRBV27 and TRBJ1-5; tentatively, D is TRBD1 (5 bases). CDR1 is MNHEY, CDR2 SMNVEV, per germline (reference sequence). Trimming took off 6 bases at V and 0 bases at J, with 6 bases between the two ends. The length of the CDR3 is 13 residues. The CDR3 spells CASSGHSNQPQHF. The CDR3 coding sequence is TGTGCCAGCAGCGGACATAGCAATCAGCCCCAGCATTTT.

CDR3 residues: CASGTELNTEAFF. CDR3 in DNA: TGTGCCAGCGGAACAGAACTGAACACTGAAGCTTTCTTT. V usage is TRBV5-4 and J usage is TRBJ1-1; D is unclear. The CDR3 consists of 13 residues. The V gene lost 7 bases and the J gene lost 0 bases, with 10 bases spanning the gap. Germline V gene lookup returns CDR1 SGHNT and CDR2 YYREEE (reference sequence).

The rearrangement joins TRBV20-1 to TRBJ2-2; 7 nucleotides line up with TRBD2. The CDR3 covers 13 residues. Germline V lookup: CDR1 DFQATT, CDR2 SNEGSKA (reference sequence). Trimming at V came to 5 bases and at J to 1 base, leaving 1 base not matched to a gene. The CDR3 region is CSAREVNTGELFF. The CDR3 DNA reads TGCAGTGCTCGGGAGGTGAACACCGGGGAGCTGTTTTTT.

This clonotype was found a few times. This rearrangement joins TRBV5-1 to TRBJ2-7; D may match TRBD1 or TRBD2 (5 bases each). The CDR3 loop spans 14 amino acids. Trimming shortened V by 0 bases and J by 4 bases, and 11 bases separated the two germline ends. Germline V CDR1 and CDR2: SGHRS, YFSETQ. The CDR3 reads CASSLGGTEYEQYF. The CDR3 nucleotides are TGCGCCAGCAGCTTGGGAGGGACCGAATACGAGCAGTACTTC.

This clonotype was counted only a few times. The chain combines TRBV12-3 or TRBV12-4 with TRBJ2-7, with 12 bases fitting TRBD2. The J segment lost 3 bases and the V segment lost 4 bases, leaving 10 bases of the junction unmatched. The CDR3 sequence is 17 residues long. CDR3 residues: CASSSSGRAFRNYEQYF. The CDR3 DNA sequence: TGTGCCAGCAGTTCTAGCGGGAGGGCCTTCAGAAACTACGAGCAGTACTTC.

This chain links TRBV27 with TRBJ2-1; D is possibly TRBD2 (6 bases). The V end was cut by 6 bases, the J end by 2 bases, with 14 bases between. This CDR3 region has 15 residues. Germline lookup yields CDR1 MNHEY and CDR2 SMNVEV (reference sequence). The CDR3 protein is CASRVSGSPYNEQFF. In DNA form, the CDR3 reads TGTGCCAGCAGAGTGTCCGGGAGTCCCTACAATGAGCAGTTCTTC.

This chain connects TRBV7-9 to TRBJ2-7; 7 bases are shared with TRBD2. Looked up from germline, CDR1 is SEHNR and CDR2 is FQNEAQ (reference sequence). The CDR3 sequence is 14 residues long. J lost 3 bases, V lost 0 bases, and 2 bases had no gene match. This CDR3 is CASSLAGLDYEQYF. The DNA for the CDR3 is TGTGCCAGCAGCTTAGCCGGACTAGACTACGAGCAGTACTTC.

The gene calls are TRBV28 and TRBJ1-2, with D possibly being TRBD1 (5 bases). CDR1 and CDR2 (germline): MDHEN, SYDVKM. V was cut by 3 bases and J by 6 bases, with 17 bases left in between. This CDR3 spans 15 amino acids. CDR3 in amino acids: CASSLVQGRYDGYTF. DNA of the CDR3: TGTGCCAGCAGTTTGGTTCAGGGTCGGTATGATGGCTACACCTTC.

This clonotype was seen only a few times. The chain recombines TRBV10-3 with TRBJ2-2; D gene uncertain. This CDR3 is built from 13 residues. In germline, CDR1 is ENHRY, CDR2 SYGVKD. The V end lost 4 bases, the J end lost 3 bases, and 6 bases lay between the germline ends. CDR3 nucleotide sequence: TGTGCCATCAGTGCTGGGGACACCGGGGAGCTGTTTTTT. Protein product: CAISAGDTGELFF.

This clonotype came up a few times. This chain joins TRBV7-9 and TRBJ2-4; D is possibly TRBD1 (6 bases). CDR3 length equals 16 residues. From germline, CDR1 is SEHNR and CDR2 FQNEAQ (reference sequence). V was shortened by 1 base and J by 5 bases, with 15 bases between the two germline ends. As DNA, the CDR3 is TGTGCCAGCAGCTTAGGGGGGCCTGGAGTCCAAAACATTCAGTACTTC. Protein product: CASSLGGPGVQNIQYF.

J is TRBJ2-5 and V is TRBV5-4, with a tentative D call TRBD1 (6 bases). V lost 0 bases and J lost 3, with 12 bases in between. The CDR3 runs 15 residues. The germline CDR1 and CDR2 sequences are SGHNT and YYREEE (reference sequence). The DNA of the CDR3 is TGTGCCAGCAGCTTGGTGCAGGGGCGGGAAGAGACCCAGTACTTC. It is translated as CASSLVQGREETQYF.

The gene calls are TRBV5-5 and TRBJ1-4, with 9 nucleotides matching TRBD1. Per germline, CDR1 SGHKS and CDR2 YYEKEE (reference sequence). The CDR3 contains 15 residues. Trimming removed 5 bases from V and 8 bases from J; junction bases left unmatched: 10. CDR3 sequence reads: CASRSGTGSGEKLFF. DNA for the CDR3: TGTGCCAGCAGGTCCGGGACAGGGTCAGGGGAAAAACTGTTTTTT.

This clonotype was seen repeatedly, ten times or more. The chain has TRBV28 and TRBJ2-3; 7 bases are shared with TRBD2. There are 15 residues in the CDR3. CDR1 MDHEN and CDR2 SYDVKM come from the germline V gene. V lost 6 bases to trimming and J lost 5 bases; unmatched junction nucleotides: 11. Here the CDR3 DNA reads TGTGCCAGCAGGCCCGGACTAGTGGGGGGAGATACGCAGTATTTT. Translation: CASRPGLVGGDTQYF.

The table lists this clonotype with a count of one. The DNA for the CDR3 is TGTGCCAGCAGTGGCTGGGAATTCTCCTACGAGCAGTACTTC. Protein sequence: CASSGWEFSYEQYF. The chain is built from TRBV6-1 and TRBJ2-7; D unresolved. Deletions cut 4 bases from V and 0 bases from J, with 10 bases between. Looked up from germline, CDR1 is MNHNS and CDR2 is SASEGT. The CDR3 is 14 amino acids.

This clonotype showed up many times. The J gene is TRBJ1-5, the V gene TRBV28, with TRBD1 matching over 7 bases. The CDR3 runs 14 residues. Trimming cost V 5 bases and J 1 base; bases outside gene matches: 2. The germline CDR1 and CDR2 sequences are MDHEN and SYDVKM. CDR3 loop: CASSPGQSNQPQHF. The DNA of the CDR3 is TGTGCCAGCAGTCCGGGACAGAGCAATCAGCCCCAGCATTTT. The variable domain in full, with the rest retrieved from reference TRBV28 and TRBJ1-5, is DVKVTQSSRYLVKRTGEKVFLECVQDMDHENMFWYRQDPGLGLRLIYFSYDVKMKEKGDIPEGYSVSREKKERFSLILESASTNQTSMYLCASSPGQSNQPQHFGDGTRLSIL.

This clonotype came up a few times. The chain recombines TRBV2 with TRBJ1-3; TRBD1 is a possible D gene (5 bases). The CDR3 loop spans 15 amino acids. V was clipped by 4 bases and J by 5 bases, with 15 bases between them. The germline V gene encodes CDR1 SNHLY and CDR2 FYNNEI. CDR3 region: CASSADSLVRNTIYF. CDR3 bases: TGTGCCAGCAGTGCTGACAGCTTAGTCCGAAACACCATATATTTT.

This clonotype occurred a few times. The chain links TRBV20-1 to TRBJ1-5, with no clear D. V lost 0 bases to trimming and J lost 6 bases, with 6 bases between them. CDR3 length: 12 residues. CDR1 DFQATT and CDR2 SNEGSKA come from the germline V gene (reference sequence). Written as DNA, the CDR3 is TGCAGTGCTAGAGATGTAGGTCAGCCCCAGCATTTT. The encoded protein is CSARDVGQPQHF.

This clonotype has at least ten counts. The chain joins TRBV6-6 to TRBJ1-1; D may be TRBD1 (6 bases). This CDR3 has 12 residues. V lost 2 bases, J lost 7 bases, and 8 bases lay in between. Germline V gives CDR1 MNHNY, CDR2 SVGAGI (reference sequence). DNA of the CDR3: TGTGCCAGCAGTTACCGGGACAATGAAGCTTTCTTT. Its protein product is CASSYRDNEAFF.

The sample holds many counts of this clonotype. The CDR3 nucleotides read TGTGCCAGCAGCCAGCAGGGGCGGTGGGAGACCCAGTACTTC. Protein product: CASSQQGRWETQYF. This sequence joins TRBV5-6 and TRBJ2-5; possibly TRBD1 for D (6 bases). V was clipped by 4 bases and J by 5 bases, with 15 bases between them. The CDR3 covers 14 residues. The V gene's germline CDR1 is SGHDT and CDR2 YYEEEE.

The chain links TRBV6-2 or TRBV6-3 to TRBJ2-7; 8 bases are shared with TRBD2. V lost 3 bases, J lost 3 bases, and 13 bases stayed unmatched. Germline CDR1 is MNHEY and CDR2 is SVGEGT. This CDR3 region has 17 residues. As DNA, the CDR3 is TGTGCCAGCAGTTATGTTTTTCTAGCGGGCGCCGTCTACGAGCAGTACTTC. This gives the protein CASSYVFLAGAVYEQYF.

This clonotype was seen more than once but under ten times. The CDR3 DNA reads TGTGCCAGCAGTTTAGGGGGCCCTGGAAATTCACCCCTCCACTTT. This encodes CASSLGGPGNSPLHF. This chain connects TRBV12-3 or TRBV12-4 to TRBJ1-6; the D gene is possibly TRBD1 (5 bases). V lost 1 base and J lost 7, with 11 bases in between. The CDR3 has 15 residues.

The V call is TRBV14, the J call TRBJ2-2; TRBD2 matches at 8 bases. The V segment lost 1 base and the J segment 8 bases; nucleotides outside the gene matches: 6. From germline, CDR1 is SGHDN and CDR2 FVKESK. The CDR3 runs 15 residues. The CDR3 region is CASSQARLASGELFF. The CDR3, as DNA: TGTGCCAGCAGCCAAGCGAGACTAGCGTCTGGGGAGCTGTTTTTT.

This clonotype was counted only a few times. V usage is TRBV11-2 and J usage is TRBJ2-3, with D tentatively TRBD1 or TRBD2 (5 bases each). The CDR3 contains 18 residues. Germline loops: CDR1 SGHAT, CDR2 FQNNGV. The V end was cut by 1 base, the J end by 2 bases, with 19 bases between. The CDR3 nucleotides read TGTGCCAGCAGCTTAGTTCTTAGAGGGGAAAAGGACACAGATACGCAGTATTTT. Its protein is CASSLVLRGEKDTDTQYF.

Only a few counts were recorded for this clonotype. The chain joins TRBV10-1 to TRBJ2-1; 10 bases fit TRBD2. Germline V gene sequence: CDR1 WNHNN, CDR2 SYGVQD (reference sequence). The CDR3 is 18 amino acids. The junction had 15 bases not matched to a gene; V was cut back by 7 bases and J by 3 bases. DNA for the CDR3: TGCGCCAGCATCCAAGCCGGGACTAGCGCCTACGACTACAATGAGCAGTTCTTC. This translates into CASIQAGTSAYDYNEQFF.

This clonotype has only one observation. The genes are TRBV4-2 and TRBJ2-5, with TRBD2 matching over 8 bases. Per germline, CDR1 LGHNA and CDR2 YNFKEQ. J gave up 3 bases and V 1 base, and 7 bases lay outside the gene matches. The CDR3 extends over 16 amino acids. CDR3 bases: TGTGCCAGCAGCCAAGGCAATAGCGGGGTAAAAGAGACCCAGTACTTC. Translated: CASSQGNSGVKETQYF.

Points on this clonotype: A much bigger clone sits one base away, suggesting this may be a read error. The CDR3, as DNA: TGTGCCTGGAGTGTACCAGGGGGCTCCTACGAGCAGTACTTC. Protein: CAWSVPGGSYEQYF. V and J are TRBV30 and TRBJ2-7; 7 bases map to TRBD1. The CDR3 runs to 14 residues. CDR1 GTSNPN and CDR2 SVGIG come from the germline V gene (reference sequence). V shed 0 bases, J shed 0 bases, and the junction held 2 bases outside the gene matches. The variable domain in full, with the rest retrieved from reference TRBV30 and TRBJ2-7, is SQTIHQWPATLVQPVGSPLSLECTVEGTSNPNLYWYRQAAGRGLQLLFYSVGIGQISSEVPQNLSASRPQDRQFILSSKKLLLSDSGFYLCAWSVPGGSYEQYFGPGTRLTVT.

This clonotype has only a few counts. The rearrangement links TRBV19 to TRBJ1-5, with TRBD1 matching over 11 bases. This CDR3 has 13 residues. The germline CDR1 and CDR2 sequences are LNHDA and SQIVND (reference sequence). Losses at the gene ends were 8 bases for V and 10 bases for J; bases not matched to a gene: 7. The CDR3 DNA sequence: TGTGCCAGTTCGGACAGGGGGCCCCCCCCCCAGCATTTT. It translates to CASSDRGPPPQHF.

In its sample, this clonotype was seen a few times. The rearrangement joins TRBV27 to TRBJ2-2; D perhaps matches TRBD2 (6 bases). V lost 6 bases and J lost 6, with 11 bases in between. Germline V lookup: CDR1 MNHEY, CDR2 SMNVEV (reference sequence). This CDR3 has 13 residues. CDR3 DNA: TGTGCCAGCAGCCCGGGACTGCCCGGGGAGCTGTTTTTT. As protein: CASSPGLPGELFF.

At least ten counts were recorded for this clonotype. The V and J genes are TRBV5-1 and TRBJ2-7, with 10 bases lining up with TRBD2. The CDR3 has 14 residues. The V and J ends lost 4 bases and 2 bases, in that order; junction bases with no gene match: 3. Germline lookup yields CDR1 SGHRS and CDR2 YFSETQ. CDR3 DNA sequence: TGCGCCAGCAGCCGAGCGGGAGGGCCCTACGAGCAGTACTTC. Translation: CASSRAGGPYEQYF.

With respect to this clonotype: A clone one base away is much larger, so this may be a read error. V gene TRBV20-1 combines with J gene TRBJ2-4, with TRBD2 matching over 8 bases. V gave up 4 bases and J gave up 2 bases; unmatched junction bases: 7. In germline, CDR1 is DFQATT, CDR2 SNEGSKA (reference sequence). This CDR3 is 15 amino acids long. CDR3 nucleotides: TGCAGTGCTACGCCGGGGGGGATCCCCAAAAACATTCAGTACTTC. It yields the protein CSATPGGIPKNIQYF.